This T cell receptor (beta chain) was identified during a study of identical twins. TCRdb analysed the 5' RACE reads with MiXCR anew, one entry per CDR3 protein. This table has 690,000 or so distinct CDR3 sequences, over 8.5% appearing once. This CDR3 has 15 amino acids. Unmatched junction bases numbered 7, after V lost 1 base and J lost 8 bases. Germline V gene data show CDR1 as SGHRS and CDR2 as YFSETQ. Another study also made use of these data, one on yellow fever vaccine responses in identical twins. That report adds: Reportedly, twins' vaccine T cell responses looked partly convergent and partly personalized.

V gene TRBV5-1 combines with J gene TRBJ2-1, with 9 positions matching TRBD2. The sequenced sample was PBMCs. The clonotype was recovered from a woman between 18 and 30 years old in good health. Here the CDR3 reads CASSLKASGMHEQFF. In nucleotides, the CDR3 is TGCGCCAGCAGCTTGAAGGCTAGCGGGATGCATGAGCAGTTCTTC. Based on the CDR3 plus reference TRBV5-1 and TRBJ2-1, the full variable domain is KAGVTQTPRYLIKTRGQQVTLSCSPISGHRSVSWYQQTPGQGLQFLFEYFSETQRNKGNFPGRFSGRQFSNSRSEMNVSTLELGDSALYLCASSLKASGMHEQFFGPGTRLTVL.